The 3 T cell receptor beta chains given below trace back to one sample, sequenced in a study of T-cell reconstitution after alpha-beta-depleted transplantation in children. TCRbeta library preparation incorporated unique molecular identifiers. TCRdb called the PCR reads again in MiXCR, with one record for every CDR3 protein. This table has about 600,000 distinct CDR3 sequences, roughly 24% appearing once. The sequences come from PBMCs, mostly from graft donor cells, collected 360 days after TCRalphabeta/CD19-depleted stem cell transplant. The receptors come from a boy under three years old who had a stem cell transplant for acute myeloid leukemia, so the T cells may come from the graft donor.

There are many counts of this clonotype. The V gene is TRBV12-3 or TRBV12-4, the J gene TRBJ1-2; D gene unclear. The V end was cut by 5 bases, the J end by 2 bases, with 9 bases between. The CDR3 consists of 13 residues. The CDR3 region has the DNA TGTGCCAGCAGTACCGCACCAAACTATGGCTACACCTTC. It codes for CASSTAPNYGYTF.

The chain carries TRBV6-2 or TRBV6-3 and TRBJ2-3; D not certain. CDR1 MNHEY and CDR2 SVGEGT come from the germline V gene. The germline V and J ends were trimmed by 2 bases and 2 bases, with 8 bases remaining between them. The CDR3 has 14 amino acids. The DNA of the CDR3 is TGTGCCAGCAGTTACGGCCTAACCACAGATACGCAGTATTTT. It encodes CASSYGLTTDTQYF.

Ten or more counts support this clonotype. This chain connects TRBV15 to TRBJ2-5, with D possibly TRBD2 on 5 matching bases. Deletions cut 8 bases from V and 5 bases from J, with 18 bases between. The CDR3 runs to 14 residues. CDR1 LNHNV and CDR2 YYDKDF come from the germline V gene (reference sequence). CDR3 amino acids: CATRSGRARETQYF. Written as DNA, the CDR3 is TGTGCCACCCGATCGGGAAGGGCGCGGGAGACCCAGTACTTC.